Listed below are T cell receptor beta chains from one sample, sequenced in a study of neurological immune-mediated disorders. TCRdb itself ran the 5' RACE reads through MiXCR, one entry per CDR3 protein. Here the sample spans some 70,000 distinct CDR3 sequences, nearly 3.5% being singletons. Sequencing was performed on PBMCs. These receptors were obtained from a man in his forties with multiple sclerosis. Each CDR3 is given with its conserved first and last residue. A D gene is named only where the DNA matches it firmly. The size field reads once, few or many counts, or a class when the clone is expanded.

TRBV20-1	NA	TRBJ1-5	few	TGCAGTGATAGGGGAAAGGGCGATCAGCCCCAGCATTTT	CSDRGKGDQPQHF
TRBV12-3/TRBV12-4	NA	TRBJ1-1	many	TGTGCCAGCAGTTTTTGGGGTCCCACTGAAGCTTTCTTT	CASSFWGPTEAFF
TRBV5-1	NA	TRBJ2-3	few	TGCGCCAGCAGCTTGGAGGGACCCGGCACAGATACGCAGTATTTT	CASSLEGPGTDTQYF
TRBV24-1	NA	TRBJ2-2	many	TGTGCCACCAGTGATTCCGAACGGGGGAACACCGGGGAGCTGTTTTTT	CATSDSERGNTGELFF
TRBV2	NA	TRBJ2-6	many	TGTGCCAGCACAGGGACTGGGGCCAACGTCCTGACTTTC	CASTGTGANVLTF
TRBV7-8	NA	TRBJ2-7	many	TGTGCCAGCAGCTTAGTGACGGTTAGCTCCTACGAGCAGTACTTC	CASSLVTVSSYEQYF
TRBV7-2	NA	TRBJ2-1	many	TGTGCCAGCAGGGCGGGTGAGCAGTTCTTC	CASRAGEQFF
TRBV10-3	NA	TRBJ2-1	many	TGTGCCATCAGTGAGGTCCGGGGGCCAATTGGTGAGCAGTTCTTC	CAISEVRGPIGEQFF
TRBV24-1	NA	TRBJ2-3	many	TGTGCCACCAGTTACGGGAGCAGAGATACGCAGTATTTT	CATSYGSRDTQYF
TRBV5-1	NA	TRBJ2-1	many	TGCGCCAGCAGCTTTGACAGTTACAATGAGCAGTTCTTC	CASSFDSYNEQFF
TRBV5-1	NA	TRBJ1-1	many	TGCGCCAGCAGTCTCAACAGGAACACTGAAGCTTTCTTT	CASSLNRNTEAFF
TRBV5-1	NA	TRBJ1-1	many	TGCGCCAGCAGCTTGGAGCCAGGGATGAACACTGAAGCTTTCTTT	CASSLEPGMNTEAFF
TRBV7-9	NA	TRBJ2-3	many	TGTGCCAGCATCCTCCTGCGGGTTGGCACAGATACGCAGTATTTT	CASILLRVGTDTQYF
TRBV6-5	TRBD1	TRBJ1-1	many	TGTGCCAGCAATCCGGGACAGGGGGGCCCTGAAGCTTTCTTT	CASNPGQGGPEAFF
TRBV5-5	NA	TRBJ2-1	many	TGTGCCAGCAGCTTGGTAGGCCTCTACAATGAGCAGTTCTTC	CASSLVGLYNEQFF
TRBV11-2	NA	TRBJ1-3	many	TGTGCCAGCAGCTTAGTAGCCAACTCTGGAAACACCATATATTTT	CASSLVANSGNTIYF
TRBV27	NA	TRBJ2-7	many	TGTGCCACCCGGACATCGGGATGGGGCGAGCAGTACTTC	CATRTSGWGEQYF
TRBV7-8	TRBD2	TRBJ2-7	few	TGTGCCAGCAGCTTTTCTAGCGGGAGCTACGAGCAGTACTTC	CASSFSSGSYEQYF